Here is one T cell receptor beta chain with its context. The antigen remains undetermined. This entry comes from a study of cytomegalovirus exposure and HLA in healthy donors. Points from the study as a whole: TCR beta chains numbering some 150 were designated cytomegalovirus-associated. Most TCR beta V segments were productive about 87% or about 30% of the time in an earlier analysis. Analysis performed later found over 15,000 TCR beta sequences associated with HLA alleles at 0.05 false discovery rate.

The PCR was carried out with 60 Vbeta primers and 13 Jbeta primers. Libraries were prepared by immunoSEQ multiplex PCR; TCRdb keeps only in-frame clonotypes and omits some of them. This table holds around 100,000 clones. The specimen was PBMCs. This clonotype was obtained from a man aged 40-49 years in good health and CMV-seropositive.

The CDR3 bases are TGTGCCAGCAGCGCGACTAGCGTGACGAATGAGCAGTTCTTC. Translating gives CASSATSVTNEQFF. The chain joins TRBV9 to TRBJ2-1; 8 bases match TRBD2. Germline CDR1 is SGDLS and CDR2 is YYNGEE. With V trimmed by 3 bases and J by 7 bases, 6 bases remained unmatched. This CDR3 spans 14 amino acids.